This T cell receptor (beta chain) originates from a study of blood T cell repertoires in COVID-19. Study as a whole: The United States, Italy and Spain provided the acute and convalescent COVID-19 samples.

Original data processing: Nucleated cell counts were estimated from reference gene primer amplification. Some clones are missing from TCRdb's copy, which holds only in-frame ones; the method was immunoSEQ multiplex PCR. V and J calls and clone size follow that table, whereas D and trimming were derived from the DNA. The sample shows fewer than 250,000 clones, about 88% of them seen only once. V lost 0 bases, J lost 6 bases, and 10 bases stayed unmatched. This CDR3 spans 18 amino acids. Germline V gives CDR1 KGHDR, CDR2 SFDVKD. The rearrangement uses TRBV24-1 and TRBJ2-2; TRBD1 matches 9 bases. The sequenced sample consisted of peripheral blood. This clonotype was sampled from a human donor in a cohort sampled during active COVID-19. This CDR3 reads CATSDLHLGTGSPGELFF. The CDR3 DNA follows: TGTGCCACCAGTGATTTGCACTTGGGGACAGGGAGTCCCGGGGAGCTGTTTTTT.